The 5 T cell receptor beta chains presented below share a single source sample, sequenced in a study of Graves' ophthalmopathy and Graves' hyperthyroidism (dated by TCRdb to 2017 to 2018). Sequencing relied on an Illumina HiSeq 2000. For repertoire sequencing, the TCR beta CDR3 regions were amplified from RNA transcripts. The first round of RT-PCR was done with HTBI primers and the Qiagen OneStep RT-PCR kit, and was followed by a second round of multiplex PCR, then size selection and purification. TCRdb trimmed the raw reads at Q25, called clones with MiXCR and kept productive beta chains. Every distinct CDR3 protein forms one entry, paired with its most common genes and DNA. Counted in this sample were about 58,000 distinct CDR3 sequences; about half of them appeared once. 4.5% to 5% of the sample is in the top ten clones. The material sequenced was peripheral blood. The origin of the receptors is an adult woman with Graves' ophthalmopathy.

As regards this clonotype: A much larger clone differs by one base, so this may be a read error. The rearrangement joins TRBV6-5 to TRBJ1-2; D is unresolved. The CDR3 length is 15 residues. Looked up from germline, CDR1 is MNHEY and CDR2 is SVGAGI. The ends were cut back, 2 bases at V and 4 bases at J, with 14 bases in the middle. CDR3 nucleotides: TGTGCCAGCAGTTACGACGGCACCGGCGTCTATGGCTACACCTTC. This gives the protein CASSYDGTGVYGYTF.

A note on this clonotype: The DNA is left out, because the CDR3 cannot be placed on it with certainty; the CDR3 is given as TCRdb lists it. The chain carries TRBV7-2 and TRBJ2-2; TRBD2 is the table's D call, not checked against the DNA. Germline V lookup: CDR1 SGHTA, CDR2 FQGNSA. Ends included, the CDR3 has 18 residues. CDR3 protein: CASSELARETQYFGELFF.

This clonotype was observed at least ten times. V is TRBV6-1 and J is TRBJ2-6; D gene uncertain. Germline values: CDR1 MNHNS, CDR2 SASEGT. This CDR3 region has 17 residues. V was pared by 1 base and J by 0 bases, with 10 bases between. The CDR3: CASSEVQASSGANVLTF. CDR3 sequence (DNA): TGTGCCAGCAGTGAAGTCCAGGCAAGCTCTGGGGCCAACGTCCTGACTTTC.

This clonotype was picked up many times. V is TRBV19 and J is TRBJ2-3; 8 positions match TRBD2. V lost 6 bases to trimming and J lost 4 bases; unmatched junction nucleotides: 6. CDR1 and CDR2 from the germline V gene are LNHDA and SQIVND (reference sequence). The CDR3 length is 14 residues. This CDR3 reads CASSTGTSSDTQYF. CDR3 nucleotides: TGTGCCAGTAGCACCGGGACTAGTTCAGATACGCAGTATTTT.

V is TRBV19 and J is TRBJ1-1; TRBD1 matches 9 bases. Germline V lookup: CDR1 LNHDA, CDR2 SQIVND (reference sequence). This CDR3 spans 15 amino acids. With V trimmed by 5 bases and J by 1 base, 5 bases remained unmatched. CDR3 sequence reads: CASSSWTGANTEAFF. The CDR3 nucleotides are TGTGCCAGTAGTTCATGGACAGGGGCGAACACTGAAGCTTTCTTT.